The rows below give T cell receptor beta chains drawn from one sample of a study of identical twins. One entry per CDR3 protein results from TCRdb running MiXCR on the 5' RACE reads. The data hold about 530,000 distinct CDR3 sequences, with approximately 14% observed a single time. This same sample was also taken into another study, of yellow fever vaccine responses in identical twins.

What was sequenced was CD4+ T cells sorted from blood. The source is a woman aged 18-35 years in good health. CDR3s include the opening cysteine and the closing phenylalanine or tryptophan. Not all rows give a size; the values are once, few, many and, for expanded clones, a class.

TRBJ2-2	few	TRBV5-1	CASRSPGPTGELFF
TRBJ1-1	few	TRBV5-1	CASTHSGQANTANTEAFF
TRBJ2-2	few	TRBV6-1	CASSEGIASGELFF
TRBJ1-2	few	TRBV7-9	CASSPEAGYGYTF
TRBJ1-4	few	TRBV10-3	CAIRGAPQEKLFF
TRBJ2-7	few	TRBV6-1	CASSQGTGGYEQYF
TRBJ2-3	few	TRBV14	CASSLAGTSGRATHKPTDTQYF
TRBJ2-3	NA	TRBV4-1	CASSQAGVSADTQYF
TRBJ1-6	many	TRBV12-3/TRBV12-4	CASSPRDRGRSPLHF
TRBJ2-3	few	TRBV5-1	CASSSLSPLTDTQYF
TRBJ2-3	few	TRBV20-1	CSASQGADTQYF
TRBJ2-4	NA	TRBV11-1	CASSLELAGGIAKNIQYF
TRBJ2-7	few	TRBV27	CASSLYPARSTEQYF
TRBJ2-1	NA	TRBV7-8	CASSLGVGRYNEQFF
TRBJ2-3	few	TRBV11-2	CASSPLRGADTQYF
TRBJ2-1	few	TRBV6-1	CASTLSGGTYNEQFF
TRBJ2-5	few	TRBV28	CASTKGLAGGPSWGETQYF
TRBJ2-3	NA	TRBV12-3/TRBV12-4	CASSPGLGFTDTQYF
TRBJ1-1	few	TRBV12-3/TRBV12-4	CASSLAQGLAEAFF
TRBJ1-2	NA	TRBV10-3	CAISESQLYGYTF
TRBJ1-1	NA	TRBV20-1	CSAHRGEAFF
TRBJ1-1	NA	TRBV27	CASSPPGSPQAFF
TRBJ2-2	many	TRBV12-3/TRBV12-4	CASGGGHEGWNTGELFF
TRBJ2-3	few	TRBV7-2	CATRERGSTDTQYF
TRBJ1-6	few	TRBV25-1	CASSEFGSYNSPLHF
TRBJ2-6	few	TRBV2	CASSDQTVFSGANVLTF
TRBJ2-1	few	TRBV3-1	CASSQEGLVVGNEQFF
TRBJ2-2	NA	TRBV15	CATSSLDTGELFF
TRBJ1-6	few	TRBV6-2/TRBV6-3	CASSSGLTNSPLHF
TRBJ2-2	few	TRBV5-1	CASSFAAGRSTGELFF
TRBJ2-3	few	TRBV29-1	CSTGVRTDTQYF
TRBJ2-7	few	TRBV4-1	CASSQVISGSYEQYF
TRBJ2-4	NA	TRBV15	CATSRDKKNIQYF
TRBJ2-1	many	TRBV11-2	CASSSLGAGYNEQFF
TRBJ2-1	NA	TRBV14	CASSQDRVVLTEQFF
TRBJ2-3	few	TRBV2	CASSEASQSYYPQYF
TRBJ2-4	NA	TRBV7-4	CASSLFRGGPRRPTWAKNIQYF
TRBJ2-5	few	TRBV3-1	CASSQASGRTQYF
TRBJ2-7	many	TRBV4-1	CASSQDGSYDEQYF
TRBJ2-1	many	TRBV6-1	CASGRGGNNEQFF
TRBJ1-1	few	TRBV2	CALSQLNTEAFF
TRBJ2-1	few	TRBV27	CASSSAGTDGDEQFF
TRBJ2-2	NA	TRBV19	CASNSEKNTGELFF
TRBJ2-1	NA	TRBV24-1	CATSDLTDRGWGGSDNEQFF
TRBJ2-7	few	TRBV7-2	CASSPLWSSGRAYEQYF
TRBJ1-1	few	TRBV12-3/TRBV12-4	CASSDYGTEAFF
TRBJ2-1	NA	TRBV24-1	CATTSGGPYNEQFF
TRBJ2-1	NA	TRBV9	CASSVGPGSREQFF
TRBJ1-2	few	TRBV29-1	CSATDRGRVYGYTF
TRBJ2-5	NA	TRBV20-1	CSAAGGETQYF
TRBJ1-1	NA	TRBV11-2	CASSLGGGRNEAFF
TRBJ2-2	NA	TRBV6-1	CASSVDKNTGELFF
TRBJ1-6	few	TRBV20-1	CSASQQGYNSPLHF
TRBJ2-5	NA	TRBV7-2	CASGRLLQETQYF